Below are 27 T cell receptor beta chains sequenced from a single sample in a study of blood T cells in healthy people across ages. Sample-barcoded 5' priming and a J-beta primer mix drove a second PCR of about 7 to 12 cycles. TCRdb re-analysed the 5' RACE reads in MiXCR, keeping a single row per CDR3 protein. The top ten hold 2.1% of the sample, which has 2 million or so distinct CDR3 sequences, around half seen once. The sequenced material came from blood. These receptors came from a woman between 40 and 50 years old in good health.

This sequence joins TRBV4-2 and TRBJ2-3; D possibly corresponds to TRBD1 (7 bases). Trimming left V 3 bases short and J 1 base short, with 14 bases between. CDR1 and CDR2 (germline): LGHNA, YNFKEQ. The CDR3 runs to 16 residues. DNA for the CDR3: TGTGCCAGCAGCCAGCACAGGGGAGGTGGCACAGATACGCAGTATTTT. This translates into CASSQHRGGGTDTQYF.

The chain is built from TRBV15 and TRBJ2-3; no reliable D call. Trimming stripped 3 bases from V and 0 bases from J, with 10 bases between. The CDR3 has 15 amino acids. Germline CDR1 and CDR2: LNHNV and YYDKDF (reference sequence). The CDR3 reads CATSRGLTSTDTQYF. In DNA form, the CDR3 reads TGTGCCACCAGCAGGGGCCTAACTAGCACAGATACGCAGTATTTT. The whole variable domain, remainder taken from reference TRBV15 and TRBJ2-3, is DAMVIQNPRYQVTQFGKPVTLSCSQTLNHNVMYWYQQKSSQAPKLLFHYYDKDFNNEADTPDNFQSRRPNTSFCFLDIRSPGLGDTAMYLCATSRGLTSTDTQYFGPGTRLTVL.

The chain couples TRBV24-1 to TRBJ2-4; no clear D. CDR1 KGHDR and CDR2 SFDVKD come from the germline V gene. V gave up 2 bases and J gave up 8 bases, with 12 bases separating them. This CDR3 contains 14 residues. The CDR3 region has the DNA TGTGCCACCAGTGATTACCGGCTTGGGGACATTCAGTACTTC. This translates into CATSDYRLGDIQYF.

This rearrangement joins TRBV13 to TRBJ1-2; 11 positions agree with TRBD1. V shed 5 bases and J 7 bases; nucleotides not matched to a gene: 9. CDR3 size: 15 residues. Germline V gene sequence: CDR1 PRHDT, CDR2 FYEKMQ (reference sequence). The CDR3 nucleotides are TGTGCCAGCAGCACCCGGACAGGGGGCCGGCGTGGCTACACCTTC. This translates into CASSTRTGGRRGYTF.

This chain connects TRBV6-2 or TRBV6-3 to TRBJ2-5; 8 bases match TRBD1. This CDR3 has 15 amino acids. Germline V lookup: CDR1 MNHEY, CDR2 SVGEGT. Trimming took 6 bases from V and 2 from J; bases not matched to a gene: 8. The CDR3 bases are TGTGCCAGCAGGGCAGACAGGGGAGCGCAAGAGACCCAGTACTTC. As protein: CASRADRGAQETQYF.

The V call is TRBV20-1, the J call TRBJ2-3; D may be TRBD1 or TRBD2 (5 bases each). The CDR3 totals 17 residues. V was cut by 6 bases and J by 5 bases, with 27 bases left in between. Germline V gives CDR1 DFQATT, CDR2 SNEGSKA (reference sequence). CDR3 DNA: TGCAGTGCCAGAACTTACCCCCGGGGCCAGGAGTTAGATACGCAGTATTTT. Translation gives CSARTYPRGQELDTQYF.

This clonotype has only one observation. The rearrangement joins TRBV6-5 to TRBJ2-2; 8 bases are shared with TRBD1. The germline gives CDR1 MNHEY, CDR2 SVGAGI. The CDR3 consists of 16 residues. The ends lost 1 base at V and 3 bases at J; junction bases unmatched: 4. CDR3 in amino acids: CASSYFTTGDTGELFF. DNA for the CDR3: TGTGCCAGCAGTTACTTCACGACAGGGGACACCGGGGAGCTGTTTTTT.

Turning to this clonotype: The germline gene is not matched at one end of the junction; a read error may be the cause. The rearrangement uses TRBV10-2 and TRBJ2-7, with D perhaps being TRBD1 or TRBD2 (6 bases each). Looked up from germline, CDR1 is WSHSY and CDR2 is SAAADI. CDR3 length: 16 residues. The CDR3, as DNA: TGCACCAGCAGTGATATGAGGAGGGGGGCTAGTTACGAGCAGTACTTC. Its protein is CTSSDMRRGASYEQYF.

The genes are TRBV12-3 or TRBV12-4 and TRBJ2-3; 7 bases align to TRBD1. This CDR3 spans 14 amino acids. V lost 7 bases, J lost 1 base, and 5 bases stayed unmatched. CDR3 nucleotide sequence: TGTGCCAGCAATTCAGGGGGAGGCACAGATACGCAGTATTTT. It codes for CASNSGGGTDTQYF.

The chain has TRBV6-5 and TRBJ1-1; TRBD1 might be the D (6 bases). In germline, CDR1 is MNHEY, CDR2 SVGAGI. This CDR3 comprises 15 residues. Trimming took off 6 bases at V and 0 bases at J, with 14 bases between the two ends. The chain's CDR3 is CASRSAQGMNTEAFF. As DNA, the CDR3 is TGTGCCAGCAGGTCCGCACAGGGAATGAACACTGAAGCTTTCTTT.

The chain recombines TRBV4-3 with TRBJ1-2; D uncertain. V was clipped by 1 base and J by 13 bases, with 16 bases between them. CDR3 length: 13 amino acids. Germline CDR1 is LGHNA and CDR2 is YSLEER. The CDR3 coding sequence is TGCGCCAGCAGCCAAGTATTGGGCAGTCCTAGCACCTTC. Its protein is CASSQVLGSPSTF.

This chain connects TRBV28 to TRBJ2-5; tentative D call: TRBD1 (5 bases). The germline V gene has CDR1 MDHEN and CDR2 SYDVKM. V gave up 5 bases and J gave up 9 bases, with 10 bases separating them. This CDR3 region has 11 residues. CDR3 residues: CASSTGVAQYF. The CDR3 bases are TGTGCCAGCAGTACAGGAGTGGCCCAGTACTTC.

The genes are TRBV20-1 and TRBJ1-5; D not resolved. The CDR3 is 13 amino acids. The V end was cut by 5 bases, the J end by 2 bases, with 10 bases between. Germline V gene data show CDR1 as DFQATT and CDR2 as SNEGSKA (reference sequence). CDR3 nucleotides: TGCAGTGCTGACCATCGAGGCAATCAGCCCCAGCATTTT. Translated: CSADHRGNQPQHF.

This clonotype appeared a few times. The chain couples TRBV7-2 to TRBJ2-3, with D perhaps matching TRBD2 (7 bases). Germline V gene data show CDR1 as SGHTA and CDR2 as FQGNSA. Trimming removed 6 bases at V and 3 bases at J, with 16 bases between. The CDR3 totals 15 residues. CDR3 sequence (DNA): TGTGCCAGCAGTCAAAGGGGGGGGAGAACAGATACGCAGTATTTT. Translation: CASSQRGGRTDTQYF.

CDR3 protein: CASSVDVRGGGETQYF. The CDR3 nucleotides read TGTGCCAGCAGCGTAGATGTCAGGGGAGGGGGTGAGACCCAGTACTTC. The gene calls are TRBV9 and TRBJ2-5; D might be TRBD2 (7 bases). Germline V gene sequence: CDR1 SGDLS, CDR2 YYNGEE. The CDR3 runs 16 residues. V was pared by 0 bases and J by 5 bases, with 17 bases between. Complete variable domain (other parts from reference TRBV9 and TRBJ2-5): DSGVTQTPKHLITATGQRVTLRCSPRSGDLSVYWYQQSLDQGLQFLIQYYNGEERAKGNILERFSAQQFPDLHSELNLSSLELGDSALYFCASSVDVRGGGETQYFGPGTRLLVL.

The chain joins TRBV29-1 to TRBJ2-5; TRBD2 matches 10 bases. The CDR3 is 16 residues long. V gave up 6 bases and J gave up 0 bases; unmatched junction bases: 10. CDR1 SQVTM and CDR2 ANQGSEA come from the germline V gene. CDR3 region: CSVGAGTSAYQETQYF. CDR3 DNA: TGCAGCGTGGGCGCCGGGACTAGCGCCTACCAAGAGACCCAGTACTTC.

V and J are TRBV11-2 and TRBJ2-5, with D possibly being TRBD1 or TRBD2 (5 bases each). Germline V CDR1 and CDR2: SGHAT, FQNNGV. Trimming removed 5 bases from V and 2 bases from J, with 12 bases in between. This CDR3 has 14 amino acids. CDR3 nucleotide sequence: TGTGCCAGCAGCCGTGAATGGGGGCAAGAGACCCAGTACTTC. Translated: CASSREWGQETQYF. Full variable domain (missing parts from reference TRBV11-2 and TRBJ2-5): EAGVAQSPRYKIIEKRQSVAFWCNPISGHATLYWYQQILGQGPKLLIQFQNNGVVDDSQLPKDRFSAERLKGVDSTLKIQPAKLEDSAVYLCASSREWGQETQYFGPGTRLLVL.

This clonotype appeared a few times. The chain links TRBV7-2 to TRBJ2-3, with D tentatively TRBD2 (5 bases). CDR1 and CDR2 (germline): SGHTA, FQGNSA. CDR3 length equals 16 residues. V was clipped by 1 base and J by 10 bases, with 21 bases between them. CDR3 protein: CASSLGASTGSAAQYF. In DNA, the CDR3 is TGTGCCAGCAGCTTAGGCGCCTCGACGGGGTCTGCTGCGCAGTATTTT.

The rearrangement links TRBV29-1 to TRBJ1-5; a weak D match, TRBD1 (6 bases). Germline V lookup: CDR1 SQVTM, CDR2 ANQGSEA. Trimming removed 7 bases at V and 3 bases at J, with 13 bases between. This CDR3 spans 13 amino acids. As DNA, the CDR3 is TGCAGCGCCCTGACAGGCGCCAATCAGCCCCAGCATTTT. Its protein product is CSALTGANQPQHF.

The chain is built from TRBV11-2 and TRBJ2-3, with no clear D. Germline CDR1 reads SGHAT; CDR2 reads FQNNGV. CDR3 length equals 16 residues. The V gene lost 0 bases and the J gene lost 7 bases, with 17 bases spanning the gap. CDR3 sequence: CASSLDMAIAVNTQYF. The CDR3 DNA reads TGTGCCAGCAGCTTAGATATGGCCATCGCTGTGAATACGCAGTATTTT. The full variable domain, rest sourced from reference TRBV11-2 and TRBJ2-3, is EAGVAQSPRYKIIEKRQSVAFWCNPISGHATLYWYQQILGQGPKLLIQFQNNGVVDDSQLPKDRFSAERLKGVDSTLKIQPAKLEDSAVYLCASSLDMAIAVNTQYFGPGTRLTVL.

The V call is TRBV6-1, the J call TRBJ2-7, with 9 bases lining up with TRBD1. This CDR3 has 13 amino acids. The germline gives CDR1 MNHNS, CDR2 SASEGT. V lost 8 bases to trimming and J lost 3 bases; unmatched junction nucleotides: 5. For the CDR3, the DNA is TGTGCCAGCCTTGAGACAGGGGGCTACGAGCAGTACTTC. This encodes CASLETGGYEQYF.

The gene calls are TRBV3-1 and TRBJ2-7, with D maybe TRBD1 (5 bases). Trimming removed 0 bases from V and 7 bases from J, with 22 bases in between. Per germline, CDR1 LGHDT and CDR2 YNNKEL (reference sequence). The CDR3 extends over 17 amino acids. The CDR3 nucleotides read TGTGCCAGCAGCCAAGAAGCAGGGATGGGCCTACTGAATGAGCAGTACTTC. It codes for CASSQEAGMGLLNEQYF.

This clonotype has a handful of counts. The V call is TRBV11-1, the J call TRBJ2-3; tentative D call: TRBD1 (5 bases). The CDR3 totals 13 residues. Trimming removed 6 bases at V and 7 bases at J, with 14 bases between. Germline lookup yields CDR1 SGHAT and CDR2 FQDESV (reference sequence). DNA for the CDR3: TGTGCCAGCAGTCTGGGGCAGTCTTATACGCAGTATTTT. Its translation is CASSLGQSYTQYF.

This chain links TRBV9 with TRBJ1-2; D not certain. Per germline, CDR1 SGDLS and CDR2 YYNGEE. This CDR3 is 11 amino acids long. V lost 0 bases to trimming and J lost 10 bases, with 7 bases between them. Written as DNA, the CDR3 is TGTGCCAGCAGCGTAGCTTGGGCCTACACCTTC. This codes for CASSVAWAYTF.

This chain connects TRBV9 to TRBJ2-1; D gene unclear. This CDR3 contains 14 residues. V dropped 0 bases and J dropped 5 bases, with 9 bases sitting between them. Looked up from germline, CDR1 is SGDLS and CDR2 is YYNGEE. Here the CDR3 DNA reads TGTGCCAGCAGCGTAGAAGCGTACAACAATGAGCAGTTCTTC. Protein product: CASSVEAYNNEQFF. The full variable domain, with the rest looked up from reference TRBV9 and TRBJ2-1, is DSGVTQTPKHLITATGQRVTLRCSPRSGDLSVYWYQQSLDQGLQFLIQYYNGEERAKGNILERFSAQQFPDLHSELNLSSLELGDSALYFCASSVEAYNNEQFFGPGTRLTVL.

As concerns this clonotype: A much larger clone differs by one base, so this may be a read error. The chain employs TRBV20-1 and TRBJ2-3; D remains unclear. This CDR3 has 12 amino acids. Germline CDR1 reads DFQATT; CDR2 reads SNEGSKA (reference sequence). DNA of the CDR3: TGCGGTGTTGGGGAAATTACAGATACGCAGTATTTT. Amino acids: CGVGEITDTQYF.

This chain connects TRBV11-2 to TRBJ2-7; D may be TRBD1 (6 bases). The CDR3 is 17 residues long. Between the trimmed V and J ends, which lost 1 base and 4 bases, there was a span of 20 bases. Per the germline V gene, CDR1 is SGHAT and CDR2 is FQNNGV. Here the CDR3 reads CASSLAVGPGHLYEQYF. Written as DNA, the CDR3 is TGTGCCAGCAGCTTAGCAGTCGGACCGGGACACCTTTACGAGCAGTACTTC.